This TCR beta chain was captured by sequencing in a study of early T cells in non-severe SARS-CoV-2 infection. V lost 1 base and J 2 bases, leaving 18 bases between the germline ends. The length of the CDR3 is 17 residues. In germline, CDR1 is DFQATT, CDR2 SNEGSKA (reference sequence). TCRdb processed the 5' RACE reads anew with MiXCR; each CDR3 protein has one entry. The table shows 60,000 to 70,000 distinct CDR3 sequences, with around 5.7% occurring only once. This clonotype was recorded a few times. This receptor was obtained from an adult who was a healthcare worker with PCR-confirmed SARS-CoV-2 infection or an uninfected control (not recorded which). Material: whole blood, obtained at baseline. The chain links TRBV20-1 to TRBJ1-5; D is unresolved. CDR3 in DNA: TGCAGTGCTAGAGCTATGGCCGGAAAAAGAGGCAATCAGCCCCAGCATTTT. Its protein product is CSARAMAGKRGNQPQHF.